Detailed here is one T cell receptor (beta chain). Original processing methods: Reference gene primer amplification yielded estimated nucleated cell counts. The assay was immunoSEQ multiplex PCR, and TCRdb's table has in-frame clones only and misses some. That table is the source of V, J and clone size, and D and trimming were worked out from the DNA. The table lists about 250,000 clones, under 90% of them singletons. This sample is drawn from a study of blood T cell repertoires in COVID-19. Those who participated ranged in age from roughly 18 to 100 years and resided in some 24 US areas. Researchers sorted participants into cohorts using their self-reported clinical history. For recovered donors of Cohort 3, there were two negative PCRs, clearance, or symptom resolution. V shed 7 bases and J shed 4 bases, with 11 bases lying between them. Germline CDR1 SNHLY, CDR2 FYNNEI. CDR3 length: 13 amino acids.

V usage is TRBV2 and J usage is TRBJ1-5; D unclear. Sequenced sample: PBMCs or T cells enriched from blood (not recorded which). This receptor was taken from a young man who had recovered from COVID-19. CDR3 sequence: CASMGRENQPQHF. The CDR3 DNA reads as TGTGCCAGCATGGGGAGAGAAAATCAGCCCCAGCATTTT.